This T cell receptor (beta chain) was profiled in a study of metastatic and nonmetastatic thyroid tumors. No patient had received any treatment before thyroid surgery. Original processing notes: A papillary thyroid cancer distant-metastasis classifier was built from CDR3 differences across clinicopathological groups. TCRdb called clones again from the PCR reads with MiXCR. These V and J calls originate from TCRdb's pipeline instead of the authors' own analysis. The sample consists of 35,000 to 40,000 clones, about 25% of them appearing once. This clone was counted many times. This sequence was found in a female donor with papillary thyroid cancer or a benign thyroid nodule (not recorded which). Some clones in this sample may be carry-over from other donors' samples. Sequencing was done on a sample of blood.

The CDR3 bases are TGCGCCAGCAGCCTTATCCCGGGACAGAGCTCCTACAATGAGCAGTTCTTC. This translates into CASSLIPGQSSYNEQFF. The J gene is TRBJ2-1, the V gene TRBV5-1; TRBD1 matches at 7 bases. Germline lookup yields CDR1 SGHRS and CDR2 YFSETQ. With V trimmed by 4 bases and J by 0 bases, 10 bases remained unmatched. This CDR3 region has 17 residues. Combining the CDR3 with reference TRBV5-1 and TRBJ2-1 gives the whole variable domain KAGVTQTPRYLIKTRGQQVTLSCSPISGHRSVSWYQQTPGQGLQFLFEYFSETQRNKGNFPGRFSGRQFSNSRSEMNVSTLELGDSALYLCASSLIPGQSSYNEQFFGPGTRLTVL.